This T cell receptor (beta chain) was recorded in a study of T cell responses to AZD1222 COVID-19 vaccine. CDR1 and CDR2 from the germline V gene are SGDLS and YYNGEE. CDR3 length: 16 residues. Germline trimming cut 3 bases from V and 0 bases from J; bases unmatched to any gene: 5. Regarding the study as a whole: Rises in breadth and depth of Spike-specific TCRs came after two AZD1222 doses. Clonal diversity may have been underestimated, and the donors were mostly white British, with more females than males.

Profiled with immunoSEQ multiplex PCR; TCRdb holds only in-frame clones, not every one. The repertoire includes about 70,000 clones, 84% of them detected once, and around 9.8% sits in the top ten. A word on this clone: The target antigen is unknown.

The sample in question was peripheral blood, obtained on day 0 of AZD1222 vaccination. V and J are TRBV9 and TRBJ1-3, with 8 bases lining up with TRBD1. The TCR was taken from an adult in good health. As DNA, the CDR3 is TGTGCCAGCAGCGGACGGACAGGGATCTCTGGAAACACCATATATTTT. Its protein product is CASSGRTGISGNTIYF.